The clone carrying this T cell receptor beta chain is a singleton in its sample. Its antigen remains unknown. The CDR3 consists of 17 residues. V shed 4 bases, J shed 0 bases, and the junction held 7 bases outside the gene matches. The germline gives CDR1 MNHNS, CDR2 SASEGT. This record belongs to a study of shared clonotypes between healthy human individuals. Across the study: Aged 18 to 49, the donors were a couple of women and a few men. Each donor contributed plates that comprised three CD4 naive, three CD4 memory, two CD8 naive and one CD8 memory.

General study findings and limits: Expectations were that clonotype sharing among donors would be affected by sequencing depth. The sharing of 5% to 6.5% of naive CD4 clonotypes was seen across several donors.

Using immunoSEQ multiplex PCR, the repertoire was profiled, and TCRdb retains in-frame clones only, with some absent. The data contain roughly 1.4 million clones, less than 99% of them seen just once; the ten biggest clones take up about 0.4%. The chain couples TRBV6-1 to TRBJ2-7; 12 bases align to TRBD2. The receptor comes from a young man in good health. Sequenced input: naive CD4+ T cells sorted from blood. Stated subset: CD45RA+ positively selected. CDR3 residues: CASSATSGRGLSYEQYF. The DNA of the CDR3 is TGTGCCAGCAGTGCGACTAGCGGGAGAGGGCTCTCCTACGAGCAGTACTTC.